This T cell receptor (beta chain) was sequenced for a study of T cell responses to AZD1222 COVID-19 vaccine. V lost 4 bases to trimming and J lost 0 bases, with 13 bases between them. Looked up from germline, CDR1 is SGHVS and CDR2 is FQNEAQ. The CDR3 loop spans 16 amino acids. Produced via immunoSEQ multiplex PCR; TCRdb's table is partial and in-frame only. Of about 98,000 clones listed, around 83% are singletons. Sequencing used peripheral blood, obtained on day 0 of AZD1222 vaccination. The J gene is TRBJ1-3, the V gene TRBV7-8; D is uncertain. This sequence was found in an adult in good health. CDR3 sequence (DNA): TGTGCCAGCAGCTCCACCGTAAGGGCCTCTGGAAACACCATATATTTT. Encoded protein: CASSSTVRASGNTIYF.